This is a list of T cell receptor beta chains from one sample in a study of T-cell memory formation after mild COVID-19. Using its own MiXCR run on the 5' RACE reads, TCRdb lists one record per CDR3 protein. The data contain more than 25,000 distinct CDR3 sequences, less than 8% of them singletons. Sequenced input: PBMCs or a T cell subset sorted from them (not recorded which). The receptors here all came from an adult woman who had mild COVID-19 (a few samples of this study predate the infection). Cell type and time point are not known. Each CDR3 is given with its conserved first and last residue. The D gene is left open where the match is weak. Only some rows state a clone size, as once, few, many or a class for expanded clones.

size	V	J	D	CDR3	DNA
many	TRBV20-1	TRBJ2-7	-	CSARQTPAYEQYF	TGCAGTGCCCGACAGACGCCCGCCTACGAGCAGTACTTC
many	TRBV28	TRBJ1-1	TRBD1	CASRPPDRGHHEAFF	TGTGCCAGCAGACCTCCGGACAGGGGGCATCATGAAGCTTTCTTT
many	TRBV7-2	TRBJ1-3	-	CASSIRVPGNTIYF	TGTGCCAGCAGCATCAGGGTCCCTGGAAACACCATATATTTT
many	TRBV20-1	TRBJ2-5	-	CSGRAGAQETQYF	TGCAGTGGGCGGGCAGGGGCCCAAGAGACCCAGTACTTC
many	TRBV30	TRBJ1-4	-	CAWSVPMDLSGEKLFF	TGTGCCTGGAGTGTACCCATGGATCTTTCGGGCGAAAAACTGTTTTTT
many	TRBV5-1	TRBJ2-5	TRBD1	CASSLNWRQGAGTQYF	TGCGCCAGCAGCTTGAATTGGCGACAGGGGGCAGGTACCCAGTACTTC
many	TRBV20-1	TRBJ2-7	-	CSALRGGSSYEQYF	TGCAGTGCTCTGAGGGGGGGGTCCAGCTACGAGCAGTACTTC
many	TRBV5-4	TRBJ1-1	-	CASSIRWGNTEAFF	TGTGCCAGCAGTATACGTTGGGGAAACACTGAAGCTTTCTTT
many	TRBV12-3/TRBV12-4	TRBJ1-2	-	CASSPGAANYGYTF	TGTGCCAGCAGTCCGGGGGCCGCGAACTATGGCTACACCTTC
many	TRBV20-1	TRBJ2-5	TRBD2	CSAGREAETQYF	TGCAGTGCTGGGCGGGAGGCGGAGACCCAGTACTTC
many	TRBV7-2	TRBJ1-5	-	CASSLFLDLNQPQHF	TGTGCCAGCAGCTTATTTCTGGACCTCAATCAGCCCCAGCATTTT
many	TRBV6-5	TRBJ2-5	-	CASGQETQYF	TGTGCCAGCGGGCAAGAGACCCAGTACTTC
many	TRBV2	TRBJ2-1	TRBD2	CASSVTSGSDEQFF	TGTGCCAGCAGTGTTACTAGCGGGAGCGATGAGCAGTTCTTC
many	TRBV15	TRBJ2-4	-	CATDSGIAKNIQYF	TGTGCCACGGACTCTGGGATAGCCAAAAACATTCAGTACTTC
many	TRBV27	TRBJ2-1	TRBD2	CASSPRLAGGYNEQFF	TGTGCCAGCAGTCCCCGACTAGCGGGAGGATACAATGAGCAGTTCTTC
few	TRBV5-1	TRBJ2-6	-	CASSLAVAGANVLTF	TGCGCCAGCAGCTTGGCTGTAGCTGGGGCCAACGTCCTGACTTTC
many	TRBV25-1	TRBJ2-1	-	CASSEYENEQFF	TGTGCCAGCAGTGAATACGAGAATGAGCAGTTCTTC
many	TRBV4-1	TRBJ1-1	TRBD1	CASSQVGTGVTEAFF	TGCGCCAGCAGCCAAGTCGGGACAGGGGTCACTGAAGCTTTCTTT
many	TRBV15	TRBJ1-5	-	CATSSTRGTPNQPQHF	TGTGCCACCAGCAGCACCCGCGGGACACCGAATCAGCCCCAGCATTTT
many	TRBV6-6	TRBJ1-3	TRBD1	CASSAGTGAPLFATIYF	TGTGCCAGCAGTGCCGGGACAGGGGCCCCTCTCTTCGCCACCATATATTTT
many	TRBV7-9	TRBJ2-1	TRBD2	CASSLSSSGSEDEQFF	TGTGCCAGCAGCTTATCGTCTAGCGGGAGTGAGGATGAGCAGTTCTTC
-	TRBV6-6	TRBJ1-5	TRBD1	CASSPGQGRIWQPQHF	TGTGCCAGCAGCCCGGGACAGGGAAGGATATGGCAGCCCCAGCATTTT
many	TRBV7-2	TRBJ2-3	-	CASSLYKASADTQYF	TGTGCCAGCAGCTTATATAAAGCATCGGCAGATACGCAGTATTTT
many	TRBV3-1	TRBJ2-7	-	CASSHPQGRSYEQYF	TGTGCCAGCAGCCACCCCCAGGGTAGGTCCTACGAGCAGTACTTC
many	TRBV2	TRBJ2-7	-	CASSEAGPYEQYF	TGTGCCAGCAGTGAGGCAGGGCCCTACGAGCAGTACTTC
many	TRBV20-1	TRBJ2-3	TRBD1	CSAPTGAYTQYF	TGCAGTGCTCCGACAGGGGCATATACGCAGTATTTT
-	TRBV5-6	TRBJ1-2	-	CASSAVSYGYTF	TGTGCCAGCAGCGCTGTAAGCTATGGCTACACCTTC
many	TRBV7-9	TRBJ2-2	TRBD2	CASSLPAGGGELFF	TGTGCCAGCAGCTTACCAGCGGGGGGCGGGGAGCTGTTTTTT
-	TRBV11-3	TRBJ2-7	-	CASSLDTAYEQYF	TGTGCCAGCAGCTTGGACACCGCCTACGAGCAGTACTTC
many	TRBV30	TRBJ2-5	TRBD2	CAWSGIAGARIETQYF	TGTGCCTGGAGTGGGATAGCGGGAGCTCGGATTGAGACCCAGTACTTC
many	TRBV10-3	TRBJ2-3	-	CAISESLQGHTDTQYF	TGTGCCATCAGTGAGTCCCTGCAGGGCCACACAGATACGCAGTATTTT
many	TRBV20-1	TRBJ1-2	TRBD1	CSARAGTGNYGYTF	TGCAGTGCTAGAGCCGGGACAGGGAACTATGGCTACACCTTC
many	TRBV6-5	TRBJ1-5	-	CASGRISNQPQHF	TGTGCCTCGGGCAGGATTAGCAATCAGCCCCAGCATTTT
few	TRBV30	TRBJ2-6	-	CAWTPGRGSGANVLTF	TGTGCCTGGACACCGGGACGGGGCTCTGGGGCCAACGTCCTGACTTTC
many	TRBV5-1	TRBJ2-2	-	CASSLGGGLNTGELFF	TGCGCCAGCAGCTTGGGAGGGGGTCTGAACACCGGGGAGCTGTTTTTT
many	TRBV7-9	TRBJ2-1	TRBD2	CASSFGGSLDEQFF	TGTGCCAGCAGCTTTGGCGGGAGTTTGGATGAGCAGTTCTTC
many	TRBV5-4	TRBJ2-4	-	CASSLDGTLAKNIQYF	TGTGCCAGCAGCTTGGACGGAACCCTAGCCAAAAACATTCAGTACTTC
many	TRBV19	TRBJ1-1	TRBD1	CASSPGDRGYEAFF	TGTGCCAGTAGTCCAGGGGACAGGGGGTATGAAGCTTTCTTT
many	TRBV24-1	TRBJ2-5	TRBD1	CATSDRLTGDGLETQYF	TGTGCCACCAGTGACCGCCTGACAGGGGACGGTCTGGAGACCCAGTACTTC
many	TRBV20-1	TRBJ1-5	-	CSARDLSGDNQPQHF	TGCAGTGCTAGAGATCTGTCGGGAGACAATCAGCCCCAGCATTTT
many	TRBV10-3	TRBJ1-2	TRBD1	CAATTGVSGYTF	TGTGCCGCAACGACAGGGGTATCTGGCTACACCTTC
many	TRBV12-2	TRBJ2-5	-	CASRLDGAETQYF	TGTGCAAGTCGCTTAGATGGGGCAGAGACCCAGTACTTC
many	TRBV20-1	TRBJ2-1	TRBD2	CSTDGRANNNEQFF	TGCAGCACGGACGGGAGGGCCAACAACAATGAGCAGTTCTTC
many	TRBV5-1	TRBJ1-2	-	CASSRTEGDYTF	TGCGCCAGCAGCCGGACCGAGGGTGACTACACCTTC
many	TRBV10-3	TRBJ2-1	-	CAISEPGSNNEQFF	TGTGCCATCAGTGAACCCGGGAGCAACAATGAGCAGTTCTTC
few	TRBV6-5	TRBJ1-1	-	CASSYSTGNTEAFF	TGTGCCAGCAGTTACTCAACAGGGAACACTGAAGCTTTCTTT
few	TRBV4-2	TRBJ2-5	TRBD2	CASSQEGTSGGVKTQYF	TGTGCCAGCAGCCAAGAGGGGACTAGCGGGGGGGTGAAGACCCAGTACTTC
many	TRBV5-8	TRBJ2-2	TRBD1	CASSWGQGAGELFF	TGTGCCAGCAGCTGGGGACAGGGTGCCGGGGAGCTGTTTTTT
many	TRBV5-4	TRBJ2-7	TRBD1	CASSLTGDYEQYF	TGTGCCAGCAGCTTGACAGGGGACTACGAGCAGTACTTC